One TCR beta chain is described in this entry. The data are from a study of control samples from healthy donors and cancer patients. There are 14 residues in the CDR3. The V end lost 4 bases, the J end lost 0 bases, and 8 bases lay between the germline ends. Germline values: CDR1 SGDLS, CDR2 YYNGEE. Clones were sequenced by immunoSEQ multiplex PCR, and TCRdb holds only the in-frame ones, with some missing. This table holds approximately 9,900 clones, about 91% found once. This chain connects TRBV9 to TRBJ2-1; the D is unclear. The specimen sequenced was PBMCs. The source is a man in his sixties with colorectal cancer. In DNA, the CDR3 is TGTGCCAGCAGCTATCGTGGCTCCTACAATGAGCAGTTCTTC. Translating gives CASSYRGSYNEQFF.